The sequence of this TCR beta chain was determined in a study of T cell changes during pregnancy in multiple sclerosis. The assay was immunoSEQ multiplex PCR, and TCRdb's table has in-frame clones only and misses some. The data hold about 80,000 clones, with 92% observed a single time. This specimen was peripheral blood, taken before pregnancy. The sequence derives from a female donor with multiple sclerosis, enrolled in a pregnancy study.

CDR3 amino acids: CASHPGQGNYGYTF. The CDR3 nucleotides read TGTGCCAGTCATCCGGGACAGGGAAACTATGGCTACACCTTC. The rearrangement uses TRBV27 and TRBJ1-2; 9 bases fit TRBD1. The CDR3 runs to 14 residues. With V trimmed by 9 bases and J by 2 bases, 7 bases remained unmatched. Germline assignment: CDR1 MNHEY and CDR2 SMNVEV (reference sequence).